This paragraph covers one T cell receptor (beta chain) sequence. Its matching antigen is unknown. This sample was taken from a study of high-grade serous ovarian cancer treatment subgroups. Study-level findings and limits: Bulk tumor TCR sequencing gave no spatial information. Only CDR3 was analyzed; CDR1 and CDR2 were not. Repertoire similarity ranged roughly 0.1 to 0.79 between tumors of one patient.

Here immunoSEQ multiplex PCR was the method, and the copy in TCRdb shows in-frame clones only, minus some. Found here are about 3,200 clones, almost 65% of them singletons; the top ten hold about 8.8%. V lost 3 bases and J lost 9, with 9 bases in between. Germline lookup yields CDR1 MNHEY and CDR2 SMNVEV (reference sequence). CDR3 length: 13 residues. Tumor tissue was taken before any definitive surgery or chemotherapy was given. Sequenced sample: tumor tissue. This chain connects TRBV27 to TRBJ1-6, with unresolved D. This TCR derives from a human donor with high-grade serous ovarian cancer. CDR3 sequence (DNA): TGTGCCAGCAGTTTTGATGGGGTTTCACCCCTCCACTTT. This gives the protein CASSFDGVSPLHF.